This TCR beta chain was obtained from a study of long-term antiretroviral therapy in people with HIV. Of note for this clone: Its cognate antigen is unknown.

Study results and caveats: Documentation of ART adherence, viral resistance or therapy changes was absent.

Investigators performed immunoSEQ version v3.0 at survey level. Sequencing was designed to cover about 35,000-50,000 T-cell genomes in each sample. Repertoires were generated with immunoSEQ multiplex PCR, while TCRdb's copy carries only in-frame clones and drops some. Among roughly 42,000 clones listed, around 85% were seen once. Trimming removed 4 bases at V and 2 bases at J, with 10 bases between. The CDR3 consists of 13 residues. The germline V gene has CDR1 GTSNPN and CDR2 SVGIG (reference sequence). This receptor was obtained from a woman in her forties or fifties with HIV. The source material was unsorted PBMCs, sampled 3.1 years after starting antiretroviral therapy. The chain joins TRBV30 to TRBJ2-3; D ambiguous. The CDR3 here is CAWKKVSTDTQYF. As DNA, the CDR3 is TGTGCCTGGAAGAAAGTGTCCACAGATACGCAGTATTTT.